This TCR beta chain was obtained from a study of cytotoxic CD8 clonotypes in ibrutinib-treated CLL. This clone was observed once. Repertoires were generated with immunoSEQ multiplex PCR, while TCRdb's copy carries only in-frame clones and drops some. Of almost 250,000 clones listed, 60% to 75% are singletons. Germline V CDR1 and CDR2: KGHSH, LQKENI. V gave up 3 bases and J gave up 4 bases, with 15 bases separating them. The CDR3 length is 15 residues. The chain couples TRBV18 to TRBJ2-5; perhaps TRBD2 as D (5 bases). This specimen consisted of PBMCs, obtained after 24 months of ibrutinib treatment. This sequence originates from a human donor with chronic lymphocytic leukemia. CDR3 DNA: TGTGCCAGCTCACCGGAGGATGAGATAGTAGAGACCCAGTACTTC. Encoded protein: CASSPEDEIVETQYF.